This passage covers 22 T cell receptor beta chains from one sample sequenced in a study of T cell clonality in common variable immunodeficiency. Profiling relied on immunoSEQ multiplex PCR, and the TCRdb table lists in-frame clones only, not all of them. Observed in the sample are 35,000 to 50,000 clones, none of them singletons. Sample: peripheral blood mononuclear cells. These receptors were obtained from a person aged 18 to 69 in good health.

The table lists this clone with many counts. The missing CDR3 end, 3 residues past where the read stops, is filled in from the germline J gene. The chain combines TRBV20-1 with TRBJ1-2; TRBD1 aligns across 7 bases. The CDR3 extends over 15 amino acids. Trimming at V came to 3 bases and at J to 2 bases, leaving 9 bases not matched to a gene. Germline lookup yields CDR1 DFQATT and CDR2 SNEGSKA (reference sequence). The sequenced CDR3 bases are TGCAGTGCTAGCGGCCGTGTGACAGGGAACTATGGC. This gives the protein CSASGRVTGNYG. In full, the CDR3 reads CSASGRVTGNYGYTF.

This clone was detected ten times or more. The CDR3 is cut off 3 residues early in the read; its end comes from the germline J gene. The J gene is TRBJ1-2, the V gene TRBV9; 8 positions agree with TRBD1. Germline V gene data show CDR1 as SGDLS and CDR2 as YYNGEE. J gave up 6 bases and V 0 bases, and 10 bases lay outside the gene matches. The CDR3 runs 16 residues. CDR3 region: CASSVGGRQGLNGYTF. The part of the CDR3 DNA that was read is TGTGCCAGCAGCGTAGGAGGAAGACAGGGGTTGAATGGC.

At least ten counts were recorded for this clone. The read halts 3 residues ahead of the CDR3 end, with the missing end drawn from the germline J gene. The chain employs TRBV19 and TRBJ2-3; 9 nucleotides agree with TRBD2. The V and J ends lost 7 bases and 1 base, in that order; junction bases with no gene match: 6. Per the germline V gene, CDR1 is LNHDA and CDR2 is SQIVND (reference sequence). The CDR3 runs to 15 residues. CDR3 bases read: TGTGCCAGTAACTCGCGGGGGGGCCGCACAGATACG. Translating gives CASNSRGGRTDT. The entire CDR3 is CASNSRGGRTDTQYF.

In its sample, this clone was seen many times. Read sequence stops 3 residues before the CDR3 end, and the germline J gene provides the missing end. The chain uses TRBV30 and TRBJ1-1; D may be TRBD1 (5 bases). V lost 5 bases to trimming and J lost 1 base, with 17 bases between them. The length of the CDR3 is 15 residues. The germline V gene encodes CDR1 GTSNPN and CDR2 SVGIG (reference sequence). Partial CDR3 DNA: TGTGCCTGGGATGGGCCTTGGGGGGGGAACACTGAA. As protein: CAWDGPWGGNTE. The full CDR3 reads CAWDGPWGGNTEAFF.

This clone was seen repeatedly, ten times or more. CDR3: CSARDTGGFSEQYF. The sequenced CDR3 bases are TGCAGTGCTAGAGATACAGGGGGCTTTAGCGAG. The chain joins TRBV20-1 to TRBJ2-7; 9 positions agree with TRBD1. The read ends 3 residues before the CDR3 terminus; that terminus is restored from the germline J gene. The CDR3 is made up of 14 amino acids. Germline CDR1 is DFQATT and CDR2 is SNEGSKA (reference sequence). Germline trimming cut 0 bases from V and 6 bases from J; bases unmatched to any gene: 6.

This clone showed up many times. The CDR3 extends 3 residues past the end of the read, so its final part is completed from the germline J gene. This rearrangement joins TRBV14 to TRBJ1-2, with 7 bases fitting TRBD1. J lost 4 bases, V lost 1 base, and 9 bases had no gene match. Germline loops: CDR1 SGHDN, CDR2 FVKESK. The CDR3 covers 16 residues. The sequenced part of the CDR3 DNA is TGTGCCAGCAGCCAAGTTTTGACAGGGACCACCTATGGC. As protein: CASSQVLTGTTYG. The CDR3, in full, reads CASSQVLTGTTYGYTF.

Many counts were recorded for this clone. Coverage ceases 3 residues before the CDR3 finishes, and the germline J gene fills in the end. This sequence joins TRBV19 and TRBJ1-2; weak D call: TRBD1 (5 bases). The length of the CDR3 is 12 residues. Germline V CDR1 and CDR2: LNHDA, SQIVND (reference sequence). The germline V and J ends were trimmed by 5 bases and 7 bases, with 11 bases remaining between them. The sequenced part of the CDR3 DNA is TGTGCCAGTAGTCCGACAGTACCTGGC. Amino acid sequence: CASSPTVPG. The CDR3, in full, reads CASSPTVPGYTF.

This clone has at least ten counts. Coverage ceases 3 residues before the CDR3 finishes, and the germline J gene fills in the end. V is TRBV7-1 and J is TRBJ2-4; maybe TRBD2 (7 bases). TRBV7-1 is noted as an ORF with a role that remains uncertain. The CDR3 contains 21 residues. V was clipped by 3 bases and J by 0 bases, with 27 bases between them. CDR3: CASSSLLGGGPPTRAKNIQYF. The CDR3 DNA, read in part, is TGTGCCAGCAGCTCCCTACTTGGCGGGGGCCCACCAACCCGAGCCAAAAACATT.

This clone was observed at least ten times. With the read ending 3 residues before the CDR3 end, the germline J gene is used to fill in that end. The genes are TRBV7-2 and TRBJ1-3; no definite D call. CDR3 size: 15 residues. The V and J ends lost 6 bases and 1 base respectively, with 13 bases between them. Germline V gene lookup returns CDR1 SGHTA and CDR2 FQGNSA. The CDR3 here is CASSPPFLSGNTIYF. The covered CDR3 bases are TGTGCCAGCAGTCCCCCTTTTCTTTCTGGAAACACC.

This clone was seen repeatedly, ten times or more. The CDR3 extends 3 residues past the end of the read, so its final part is completed from the germline J gene. The V call is TRBV5-1, the J call TRBJ2-6; D possibly matches TRBD1 or TRBD2 (5 bases each). This CDR3 spans 16 amino acids. Looked up from germline, CDR1 is SGHRS and CDR2 is YFSETQ. V lost 2 bases to trimming and J lost 2 bases, with 11 bases between them. The part of the CDR3 DNA that was read is TGCGCCAGCAGCTTAACCCAGGGAGCTGGGGCCAACGTC. Protein product: CASSLTQGAGANV. The complete CDR3 reads CASSLTQGAGANVLTF.

In its sample, this clone was seen many times. The read terminates 3 residues before the CDR3 end, so the remaining end is supplied by the germline J gene. This sequence joins TRBV6-4 and TRBJ1-1; D remains ambiguous. The CDR3 length is 13 residues. Germline assignment: CDR1 MRHNA and CDR2 SNTAGT. Trimming stripped 3 bases from V and 3 bases from J, with 8 bases between. CDR3 protein: CASSEEADTEAFF. The covered CDR3 bases are TGTGCCAGCAGTGAAGAAGCTGACACTGAA.

This clone was observed at least ten times. With the read ending 3 residues before the CDR3 end, the germline J gene is used to fill in that end. The V call is TRBV7-9, the J call TRBJ2-2; TRBD1 agrees at 7 bases. Unmatched junction bases numbered 6, after V lost 5 bases and J lost 6 bases. Per germline, CDR1 SEHNR and CDR2 FQNEAQ (reference sequence). CDR3 length: 14 amino acids. The CDR3 protein is CASSLLRGPGELFF. CDR3 DNA, as far as it was read: TGTGCCAGCAGCCTCCTAAGGGGGCCCGGGGAG.

There are many counts of this clone. The read terminates 3 residues ahead of where the CDR3 ends, so the germline J gene completes it. This chain uses TRBV19 with TRBJ2-3; 10 bases line up with TRBD2. V dropped 5 bases and J dropped 5; count of bases not matched to a gene: 10. Germline CDR1 is LNHDA and CDR2 is SQIVND (reference sequence). This CDR3 is 16 amino acids long. The CDR3 protein is CASSWSSGGYRDTQYF. The covered CDR3 bases are TGTGCCAGTAGTTGGTCTAGCGGGGGTTATCGAGATACG.

This clone was recorded a few times. The sequence runs out 3 residues before the end of the CDR3; the remainder is reconstructed from the germline J gene. Other DNA sequences in this sample translate to the same CDR3. V is TRBV5-1 and J is TRBJ2-3, with 10 bases fitting TRBD1. Looked up from germline, CDR1 is SGHRS and CDR2 is YFSETQ. The trim removed 2 bases at V and 3 bases at J, leaving 6 bases unmatched. This CDR3 comprises 16 residues. CDR3 DNA, as far as it was read: TGCGCCAGCAGCTTAGTGACAGGGGGCAGTACAGATACG. As protein: CASSLVTGGSTDT. The whole CDR3 sequence is CASSLVTGGSTDTQYF.

This clone was counted ten times or more. The read ends 3 residues before the CDR3 terminus; that terminus is restored from the germline J gene. The rearrangement joins TRBV5-6 to TRBJ1-1, with 9 positions matching TRBD1. The CDR3 runs to 14 residues. The V and J ends lost 4 bases and 5 bases, in that order; junction bases with no gene match: 6. The V gene's germline CDR1 is SGHDT and CDR2 YYEEEE. The part of the CDR3 DNA that was read is TGTGCCAGCAGCGGGGGACAGGGAGGTACTGAA. Protein sequence: CASSGGQGGTE. The CDR3 reads in full as CASSGGQGGTEAFF.

This clone was detected many times. The CDR3 extends 3 residues past the end of the read, so its final part is completed from the germline J gene. The rearrangement links TRBV9 to TRBJ2-3, with TRBD1 matching over 9 bases. The germline V gene has CDR1 SGDLS and CDR2 YYNGEE. Germline trimming cut 2 bases from V and 0 bases from J; bases unmatched to any gene: 4. The CDR3 extends over 16 amino acids. Incomplete CDR3 DNA: TGTGCCAGCAGCGTGGCGGGACAGGGAAGCACAGATACG. Protein product: CASSVAGQGSTDT. The whole CDR3 sequence is CASSVAGQGSTDTQYF. Using reference TRBV9 and TRBJ2-3 for the parts outside the CDR3, the full variable domain is DSGVTQTPKHLITATGQRVTLRCSPRSGDLSVYWYQQSLDQGLQFLIQYYNGEERAKGNILERFSAQQFPDLHSELNLSSLELGDSALYFCASSVAGQGSTDTQYFGPGTRLTVL.

This clone has a count of ten or more. The read comes to an end 3 residues before the CDR3 does, leaving the germline J gene to fill in the end. This chain links TRBV20-1 with TRBJ1-4, with D possibly matching TRBD1 (5 bases). This CDR3 is 14 amino acids long. The germline V and J ends were trimmed by 3 bases and 4 bases, with 12 bases remaining between them. Per the germline V gene, CDR1 is DFQATT and CDR2 is SNEGSKA (reference sequence). The DNA read from the CDR3 is TGCAGTGCTAGCACCGGGGGGAATAATGAAAAA. It specifies CSASTGGNNEK. The CDR3 reads in full as CSASTGGNNEKLFF.

There are many counts of this clone. Read data end 3 residues before the CDR3 end; the end is taken from the germline J gene. This chain joins TRBV4-1 and TRBJ1-3; maybe TRBD1 (5 bases). Germline CDR1 MGHRA, CDR2 YSYEKL. The germline V and J ends were trimmed by 1 base and 4 bases, with 11 bases remaining between them. The CDR3 is made up of 15 amino acids. Partial CDR3 DNA: TGCGCCAGCAGCCAAGCTCGGACATCCGGAAACACC. Translated: CASSQARTSGNT. The whole CDR3 sequence is CASSQARTSGNTIYF.

This clone was picked up many times. The CDR3 end falls 3 residues outside the read, so it is completed with the germline J gene. The chain combines TRBV29-1 with TRBJ2-1; 9 nucleotides line up with TRBD2. V was clipped by 7 bases and J by 4 bases; unmatched bases: 2. The germline V gene has CDR1 SQVTM and CDR2 ANQGSEA. This CDR3 has 12 residues. CDR3 DNA (partial): TGCAGCGGTAGCGGGAGTTACAATGAG. It encodes CSGSGSYNE. The full CDR3 protein is CSGSGSYNEQFF.

In the case of this clone: The CDR3 is cut off 3 residues early in the read; its end comes from the germline J gene. The chain recombines TRBV7-2 with TRBJ1-3, with 8 bases matching TRBD1. V trimming: 6 bases; J trimming: 1 base; junction bases outside the gene matches: 5. Looked up from germline, CDR1 is SGHTA and CDR2 is FQGNSA. This CDR3 region has 15 residues. The CDR3 protein is CASRLTGESGNTIYF. The CDR3 DNA, read in part, is TGTGCCAGCAGGTTGACAGGGGAGTCTGGAAACACC.

This clone was observed many times. From the germline J gene comes the end of the CDR3, since the read stops 3 residues before it. The chain employs TRBV19 and TRBJ2-2; the D is unclear. Trimming took off 7 bases at V and 6 bases at J, with 9 bases between the two ends. CDR3 length: 12 residues. Germline lookup yields CDR1 LNHDA and CDR2 SQIVND (reference sequence). CDR3 bases read: TGTGCCAGTATTTCGCGCCCCGGGGAG. Protein product: CASISRPGE. The CDR3 in full is CASISRPGELFF. Together with reference TRBV19 and TRBJ2-2, the CDR3 gives the full variable domain: DGGITQSPKYLFRKEGQNVTLSCEQNLNHDAMYWYRQDPGQGLRLIYYSQIVNDFQKGDIAEGYSVSREKKESFPLTVTSAQKNPTAFYLCASISRPGELFFGEGSRLTVL.

At least ten counts were recorded for this clone. The read ends 3 residues shy of where the CDR3 ends; the end is completed using the germline J gene. V is TRBV20-1 and J is TRBJ2-4; 12 nucleotides align to TRBD1. The J segment lost 3 bases and the V segment lost 6 bases, leaving 9 bases of the junction unmatched. This CDR3 has 16 amino acids. CDR1 DFQATT and CDR2 SNEGSKA come from the germline V gene (reference sequence). CDR3 region: CSAPGQGAKVKNIQYF. CDR3 bases read: TGCAGTGCACCGGGACAGGGGGCGAAGGTCAAAAACATT.